The 7 T cell receptor beta chains below come from one sample, sequenced in a study of tissue T cells after allogeneic stem cell transplantation (dated by TCRdb to between 2021 and 2023). The time point label of this sample denotes: mouse harvest day 7 after allogeneic transplant. Each mouse graft, delivered by tail vein injection, combined 10^6 splenic CD5+ T cells with 10^7 T-cell-depleted bone marrow cells. Library preparation employed the immunoSEQ multiplex PCR assay. TCRdb retrieved this table from immuneACCESS and kept in-frame rearrangements only. Not all clones are present; in checked studies, unresolved V genes account for under half, and no reason is known for the remainder. Counted in this sample were 7,500 or so clones; roughly half of them appeared once. The ten largest clones represent 10% to 15% of the sample. Sequencing was performed on lymph node tissue. These receptors all come from a female BALB/c mouse given C57BL/6 T cells with graft-versus-host disease after an allogeneic hematopoietic cell transplant.

This clone is labeled medium-sized. Mouse gene names and germline throughout. The read ends 1 residue shy of where the CDR3 ends; the end is completed using the germline J gene. The rearrangement links TRBV13-2 to TRBJ2-7, with D tentatively TRBD2 (8 bases). The V end was cut by 1 base, the J end by 7 bases, with 15 bases between. The CDR3 loop spans 14 amino acids. CDR1 is NNHNN and CDR2 is SYGAGS in the germline V gene (reference sequence). CDR3 sequence reads: CASGDPGGAREQYF. Incomplete CDR3 DNA: TGTGCCAGCGGTGATCCAGGGGGGGCGCGAGAACAGTAC.

Comment on this clone: Any gene name here is a mouse gene name. From the germline J gene comes the end of the CDR3, since the read stops 1 residue before it. The chain employs TRBV3 and TRBJ1-4; D is undetermined. This CDR3 comprises 14 residues. Germline V gene data show CDR1 as SNHLY and CDR2 as FYNGKV (reference sequence). Trimming cost V 1 base and J 2 bases, with 5 bases left between them. The CDR3 bases that were read are TGTGCCAGCAGCTTAGGGGGATCCAACGAAAGATTATTT. Encoded protein: CASSLGGSNERLF. The complete CDR3 protein is CASSLGGSNERLFF.

Remarks on this clone: The genes are named according to mouse. The read ends 1 residue early relative to the CDR3; the germline J gene fills the gap. The chain recombines TRBV26 with TRBJ1-5, with 12 bases aligning to TRBD1. The CDR3 is 15 amino acids. Germline values: CDR1 KGHPV, CDR2 FQNQEV (reference sequence). J gave up 6 bases and V 3 bases, and 3 bases lay outside the gene matches. The CDR3 DNA, read in part, is TGTGCCAGCAGTCTCGGGACAGGGGGCGGCCAGGCTCCGCTT. Translated: CASSLGTGGGQAPL. The full CDR3 reads CASSLGTGGGQAPLF.

A remark on this clone: Genes and germline are mouse. The read gets to within 1 residue of the CDR3 end, and the germline J gene fills in the rest. The chain links TRBV3 to TRBJ2-1; TRBD2 matches at 8 bases. Germline V gene data show CDR1 as SNHLY and CDR2 as FYNGKV (reference sequence). This CDR3 is 15 amino acids long. Losses at the gene ends were 1 base for V and 4 bases for J; bases not matched to a gene: 3. This chain's CDR3 is CASSLGRLGYAEQFF. The sequenced CDR3 bases are TGTGCCAGCAGCTTAGGGCGACTGGGGTATGCTGAGCAGTTC.

A few counts support this clone. Mouse germline and gene names are used. The CDR3 is cut off 1 residue early in the read; its end comes from the germline J gene. This chain joins TRBV13-2 and TRBJ1-1; a weak D match, TRBD1 (6 bases). The germline V gene has CDR1 NNHNN and CDR2 SYGAGS (reference sequence). This CDR3 is built from 15 residues. The V and J ends lost 3 bases and 1 base respectively, with 13 bases between them. CDR3 sequence: CASGAPTGWNTEVFF. The part of the CDR3 DNA that was read is TGTGCCAGCGGTGCCCCCACAGGGTGGAACACAGAAGTCTTC.

This clone turned up a few times. Genes and germline are mouse. CDR3 amino acids: CASSVLPQNTLYF. The sequenced CDR3 bases are TGTGCCAGCAGTGTCCTGCCTCAAAACACCTTGTAC. V gene TRBV13-1 combines with J gene TRBJ2-4; no definite D call. The missing CDR3 end, 1 residue past where the read stops, is filled in from the germline J gene. Deletions cut 3 bases from V and 2 bases from J, with 7 bases between. The CDR3 totals 13 residues. From germline, CDR1 is NSHNY and CDR2 SYGAGN.

This clone was recorded a few times. Gene labels here are mouse ones. The read terminates 1 residue before the CDR3 end, so the remaining end is supplied by the germline J gene. V gene TRBV1 combines with J gene TRBJ1-4; a possible D gene is TRBD1 (5 bases). CDR3 size: 12 residues. Germline V lookup: CDR1 NSQYPW, CDR2 LRSPGD (reference sequence). V lost 3 bases, J lost 7 bases, and 6 bases lay in between. This CDR3 is CTCSAQGERLFF. The sequenced CDR3 bases are TGCACCTGCAGTGCCCAGGGCGAAAGATTATTT.